The 9 T cell receptor beta chains below come from one sample, sequenced in a study of technical replicates of blood from a handful of donors listed by TCRdb under 2017. The method was the immunoSEQ multiplex PCR assay. The table comes from immuneACCESS by way of TCRdb, which keeps in-frame sequences with V and J called. Part of the clones is missing from these tables; in studies checked, under half for an unresolved V gene and the rest for unknown reasons. This sample comprises about 80,000 clones, less than 95% of them detected only once. The top ten clonotypes cover 0.38% of the sample. The sequenced sample was T cells isolated from PBMCs. These TCRs come from a human donor in good health.

The rearrangement joins TRBV7-9 to TRBJ2-3, with 9 bases aligning to TRBD2. CDR1 and CDR2 from the germline V gene are SEHNR and FQNEAQ (reference sequence). The CDR3 runs 16 residues. Germline trimming cut 5 bases from V and 2 bases from J; bases unmatched to any gene: 8. The CDR3 coding sequence is TGTGCCAGCAGCGCAAGGGTAGCGGGGGACACAGATACGCAGTATTTT. Protein product: CASSARVAGDTDTQYF.

The chain carries TRBV6-5 and TRBJ2-2; TRBD1 is a possible D gene (5 bases). Germline V lookup: CDR1 MNHEY, CDR2 SVGAGI. The CDR3 consists of 15 residues. The V gene lost 6 bases and the J gene lost 3 bases, with 14 bases spanning the gap. CDR3 residues: CASSRQNAYTGELFF. The DNA for the CDR3 is TGTGCCAGCAGCAGACAGAACGCTTACACCGGGGAGCTGTTTTTT.

The rearrangement links TRBV27 to TRBJ1-2, with D tentatively TRBD1 (5 bases). CDR1 is MNHEY and CDR2 is SMNVEV in the germline V gene (reference sequence). The germline V and J ends were trimmed by 4 bases and 4 bases, with 10 bases remaining between them. There are 13 residues in the CDR3. The DNA for the CDR3 is TGTGCCAGCAGTTACAGGACGGGCTATGGCTACACCTTC. Encoded protein: CASSYRTGYGYTF.

The gene calls are TRBV11-2 and TRBJ2-7, with 7 positions matching TRBD1. Germline CDR1 SGHAT, CDR2 FQNNGV. V trimming: 5 bases; J trimming: 6 bases; junction bases outside the gene matches: 10. The CDR3 runs 14 residues. The CDR3 DNA is TGTGCCAGCAGCACAGGGGTAGCGAATACCGAGCAGTACTTC. Translation: CASSTGVANTEQYF.

V usage is TRBV11-2 and J usage is TRBJ2-7, with 8 bases aligning to TRBD2. There are 15 residues in the CDR3. Germline assignment: CDR1 SGHAT and CDR2 FQNNGV. V lost 4 bases to trimming and J lost 0 bases; unmatched junction nucleotides: 5. Here the CDR3 DNA reads TGTGCCAGCAGCTCGATAGCGGGGCCCTCCTACGAGCAGTACTTC. As protein: CASSSIAGPSYEQYF.

The V and J genes are TRBV18 and TRBJ1-2, with D hard to call. This CDR3 region has 16 residues. CDR1 is KGHSH and CDR2 is LQKENI in the germline V gene. The V gene lost 4 bases and the J gene lost 0 bases, with 15 bases spanning the gap. The CDR3: CASSLSREAANYGYTF. The CDR3 DNA reads TGTGCCAGCTCACTTTCACGAGAGGCGGCTAACTATGGCTACACCTTC.

This clone was seen just once. The chain couples TRBV5-1 to TRBJ2-3; 9 nucleotides match TRBD1. Germline CDR1 reads SGHRS; CDR2 reads YFSETQ. CDR3 length: 19 residues. The V gene end was trimmed by 4 bases and the J gene end by 6 bases; junction bases not matched to a gene: 21. In DNA, the CDR3 is TGCGCCAGCAGCCCCTTTTACGCTACCGGGACAGGGATAGCGGATACGCAGTATTTT. This gives the protein CASSPFYATGTGIADTQYF.

This chain joins TRBV2 and TRBJ2-7; 8 bases match TRBD2. CDR1 and CDR2 (germline): SNHLY, FYNNEI. This CDR3 comprises 13 residues. Losses at the gene ends were 9 bases for V and 7 bases for J; bases not matched to a gene: 11. In nucleotides, the CDR3 is TGTGCCAGAAAGGTGACTAGCGTGGGAGAGCAGTACTTC. This gives the protein CARKVTSVGEQYF.

This clone was recorded once. CDR3 in amino acids: CASSDIPGTGYEKLFF. DNA for the CDR3: TGTGCCAGCAGTGATATCCCCGGGACAGGGTACGAAAAACTGTTTTTT. This sequence joins TRBV27 and TRBJ1-4; TRBD1 matches 9 bases. In germline, CDR1 is MNHEY, CDR2 SMNVEV (reference sequence). Losses at the gene ends were 5 bases for V and 8 bases for J; bases not matched to a gene: 12. There are 16 residues in the CDR3.